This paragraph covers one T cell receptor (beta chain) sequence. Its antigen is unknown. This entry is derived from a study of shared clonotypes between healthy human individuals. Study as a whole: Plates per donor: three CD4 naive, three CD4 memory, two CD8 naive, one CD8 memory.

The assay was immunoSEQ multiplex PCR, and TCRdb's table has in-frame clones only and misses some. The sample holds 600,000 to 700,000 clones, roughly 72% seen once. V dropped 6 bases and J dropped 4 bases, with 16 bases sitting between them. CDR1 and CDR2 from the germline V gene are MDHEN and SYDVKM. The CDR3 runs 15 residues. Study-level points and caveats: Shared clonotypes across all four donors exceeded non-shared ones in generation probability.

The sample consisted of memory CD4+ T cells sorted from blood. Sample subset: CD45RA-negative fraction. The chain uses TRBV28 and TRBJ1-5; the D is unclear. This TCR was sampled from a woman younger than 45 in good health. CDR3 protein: CASSLLGNGNQPQHF. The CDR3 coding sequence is TGTGCCAGCAGCCTGTTGGGGAACGGGAATCAGCCCCAGCATTTT. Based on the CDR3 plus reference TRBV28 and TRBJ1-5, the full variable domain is DVKVTQSSRYLVKRTGEKVFLECVQDMDHENMFWYRQDPGLGLRLIYFSYDVKMKEKGDIPEGYSVSREKKERFSLILESASTNQTSMYLCASSLLGNGNQPQHFGDGTRLSIL.